A selection of T cell receptor beta chains follows, all from one sample in a study of T-cell memory formation after mild COVID-19. One entry per CDR3 protein, called by TCRdb with MiXCR from the 5' RACE reads. The data contain about 82,000 distinct CDR3 sequences, 10% to 15% of them singletons. Sequenced: PBMCs or a T cell subset sorted from them (not recorded which). These receptors all stem from a man between 18 and 29 years old who had mild COVID-19 (a few samples of this study predate the infection). Cell type and time point are not known. CDR3s include the opening cysteine and the closing phenylalanine or tryptophan. D genes are given only for firm matches. A row's size may be missing; if present it is once, few, many or a size class.

j_call | v_call | d_call | clone_size | cdr3_aa
TRBJ2-5 | TRBV6-5 | . | . | CASSYTGEGGETQYF
TRBJ2-3 | TRBV5-1 | . | . | CASSPTRISSTDTQYF
TRBJ1-1 | TRBV4-1 | . | few | CASSQDSGNLLLEAFF
TRBJ1-4 | TRBV7-9 | . | . | CASRKGPSSGKLFF
TRBJ1-1 | TRBV4-1 | . | few | CASSPAWVSAITEAFF
TRBJ2-2 | TRBV11-2 | TRBD2 | . | CASSLDRWGLAIGELFF
TRBJ2-2 | TRBV19 | . | few | CASAELSSTGELFF
TRBJ2-3 | TRBV29-1 | . | few | CSVEEDRMQYF
TRBJ2-7 | TRBV7-9 | TRBD1 | few | CASSLVGQTYEQYF
TRBJ2-7 | TRBV4-1 | . | . | CASSQVLLRAVSYEQYF
TRBJ2-3 | TRBV12-3/TRBV12-4 | . | . | CASSLALSTDTQYF
TRBJ1-4 | TRBV19 | . | . | CASIGGPGEKLFF
TRBJ2-3 | TRBV10-3 | TRBD2 | few | CAISDSGGLRDTQYF
TRBJ2-7 | TRBV9 | . | few | CASSVGGGAYEQYF
TRBJ1-2 | TRBV15 | TRBD1 | . | CATSRDLPGQAYGYTF
TRBJ2-3 | TRBV12-3/TRBV12-4 | . | . | CASSGAPSSTDTQYF
TRBJ2-3 | TRBV5-1 | TRBD2 | . | CASSSQGGAPSTDTQYF
TRBJ2-4 | TRBV11-2 | TRBD2 | . | CASSIGTSGGPGNIQYF
TRBJ1-5 | TRBV27 | TRBD1 | . | CASRRQGNQPQHF
TRBJ1-4 | TRBV5-1 | . | . | CASSLAGNEKLFF
TRBJ2-2 | TRBV7-7 | TRBD1 | few | CASSLYPKTGGTGELFF
TRBJ1-4 | TRBV5-1 | . | few | CASSKPRGLF
TRBJ1-6 | TRBV4-3 | TRBD1 | . | CASSQADRGYNSPLHF
TRBJ2-3 | TRBV7-2 | . | many | CASSKLSGTPPFSTDTQYF
TRBJ2-2 | TRBV5-1 | . | many | CASRSRTANTGELFF
TRBJ2-3 | TRBV7-8 | TRBD2 | . | CASRPREASDTQYF
TRBJ1-4 | TRBV28 | . | . | CASSRGTVTTNEKLFF
TRBJ2-5 | TRBV19 | . | . | CASSIGTTGRETQYF
TRBJ2-3 | TRBV3-1 | TRBD1 | . | CASSQEYRGGLSEPGDTQYF
TRBJ2-5 | TRBV6-5 | TRBD1 | . | CASSPGTTGEETQYF
TRBJ1-1 | TRBV27 | . | once | CASRKGTEAFF
TRBJ2-3 | TRBV7-9 | TRBD2 | many | CASSLLTSGGPDTQYF
TRBJ2-3 | TRBV20-1 | . | . | CSAERSTDTQYF
TRBJ1-1 | TRBV2 | TRBD1 | few | CASRDWTGGSEAFF
TRBJ2-5 | TRBV4-3 | . | few | CASSQTWGQIQYQETQYF
TRBJ2-2 | TRBV12-3/TRBV12-4 | TRBD1 | few | CASSRQGLSLGGELFF
TRBJ2-1 | TRBV10-2 | . | few | CASSDRPPSSYNEQFF
TRBJ1-5 | TRBV4-3 | . | few | CASSQDTASNQPQHF
TRBJ1-5 | TRBV20-1 | . | . | CSASRGGNQPQHF
TRBJ1-4 | TRBV6-5 | TRBD1 | . | CASSTEQGANEKLFF
TRBJ1-2 | TRBV7-8 | TRBD1 | . | CASSPRDRSNYGYTF
TRBJ2-3 | TRBV6-5 | TRBD2 | . | CASSANGGGYTDTQYF
TRBJ2-3 | TRBV4-3 | TRBD2 | few | CASSQTSGGRADTQYF
TRBJ2-3 | TRBV2 | . | few | CASSEGVGDTQYF
TRBJ2-1 | TRBV19 | . | many | CASSIQGNEQFF
TRBJ2-5 | TRBV14 | TRBD1 | few | CASSNSGQFQTQYF